The rows below give T cell receptor beta chains drawn from one sample of a study of TIL therapy for anti-PD-1-resistant metastatic lung cancer. The protocol was immunoSEQ multiplex PCR, while the TCRdb copy is restricted to in-frame clones and leaves out a portion. Here the sample spans about 100,000 clones, about 71% being singletons. This specimen was tumor tissue, taken at baseline. The receptors derive from a person aged 25 to 80 with non-small cell lung cancer. CDR3s include the opening cysteine and the closing phenylalanine or tryptophan. The D gene is left open where the match is weak. A row's size may be missing; if present it is once, few, many or a size class.

d_gene	abundance	v_gene	j_gene	CDR3aa	CDR3nt
TRBD1	.	TRBV29-1	TRBJ1-5	CSVGPGTVHQPQHF	TGCAGCGTTGGCCCCGGGACAGTTCATCAGCCCCAGCATTTT
.	.	TRBV20-1	TRBJ2-5	CSASQGQTQYF	TGCAGTGCTAGCCAGGGCCAGACCCAGTACTTC
.	.	TRBV6-2/TRBV6-3	TRBJ2-1	CASSYYRDSYNEQFF	TGTGCCAGCAGTTACTATCGGGATTCCTACAATGAGCAGTTCTTC
.	medium-sized	TRBV30	TRBJ1-6	CAWRAHLLGPYNSPLHF	TGTGCCTGGAGAGCTCACCTCCTAGGGCCGTATAATTCACCCCTCCACTTT
TRBD1	few	TRBV28	TRBJ2-5	CASNTGGETQYF	TGTGCCAGCAACACAGGGGGGGAGACCCAGTACTTC
.	.	TRBV30	TRBJ2-5	CAWNPEGQETQYF	TGTGCCTGGAACCCGGAAGGGCAAGAGACCCAGTACTTC
TRBD2	.	TRBV3-1/TRBV3-2	TRBJ2-5	CASSQDLPQLAGDVTQYF	TGTGCCAGCAGCCAAGATCTCCCCCAGCTAGCGGGAGATGTGACCCAGTACTTC
TRBD2	.	TRBV7-8	TRBJ2-7	CASSLETSGRFVREQYF	TGTGCCAGCAGCTTAGAAACTAGCGGGAGGTTCGTTCGCGAGCAGTACTTC
.	.	TRBV9	TRBJ1-3	CASSVVDGAGNTIYF	TGTGCCAGCAGCGTAGTGGATGGGGCTGGAAACACCATATATTTT
TRBD1	.	TRBV7-9	TRBJ2-5	CASSYRTGGRHETQYF	TGTGCCAGCAGCTACAGGACAGGGGGTCGCCACGAGACCCAGTACTTC
.	.	TRBV19	TRBJ2-1	CASSRDGRQGGWNEQFF	TGTGCCAGTAGCCGTGACGGTCGACAGGGAGGATGGAATGAGCAGTTCTTC
TRBD2	.	TRBV9	TRBJ2-3	CASSVWAGEATDTQYF	TGTGCCAGCAGCGTCTGGGCGGGAGAGGCCACAGATACGCAGTATTTT
.	few	TRBV4-1	TRBJ2-1	CASSPKGLGYNEQFF	TGCGCCAGCAGCCCGAAGGGACTGGGGTACAATGAGCAGTTCTTC
TRBD2	.	TRBV5-8	TRBJ2-5	CASSLRSGSWQETQYF	TGTGCCAGCAGCTTGCGGAGCGGGAGTTGGCAAGAGACCCAGTACTTC
TRBD2	.	TRBV4-3	TRBJ2-1	CASSQEVSGGRYNEQFF	TGCGCCAGCAGCCAAGAGGTCTCGGGGGGACGTTACAATGAGCAGTTCTTC
TRBD1	.	TRBV4-1	TRBJ2-5	CASSVGQGFETQYF	TGCGCCAGCAGCGTGGGACAGGGTTTCGAGACCCAGTACTTC
.	medium-sized	TRBV4-3	TRBJ1-6	CASSQDTGSSYNSPLHF	TGCGCCAGCAGCCAAGACACAGGCAGCTCCTATAATTCACCCCTCCACTTT
.	.	TRBV10-3	TRBJ1-1	CAISDGNTEAFF	TGTGCCATCAGTGACGGAAACACTGAAGCTTTCTTT
.	.	TRBV5-4	TRBJ2-5	CASSLAGETQYF	TGTGCCAGCAGCTTGGCTGGAGAGACCCAGTACTTC
.	.	TRBV6-2/TRBV6-3	TRBJ1-2	CASSYSTARHDTF	TGTGCCAGCAGTTACTCGACTGCCAGGCATGACACCTTC
.	.	TRBV6-1	TRBJ1-1	CASSDWRSVTEAFF	TGTGCCAGCAGTGATTGGAGGTCGGTCACTGAAGCTTTCTTT
.	few	TRBV10-3	TRBJ2-1	CAISGTSNDEQFF	TGTGCCATCAGTGGTACTTCGAACGATGAGCAGTTCTTC
.	.	TRBV28	TRBJ2-1	CASSSPGTGYNEQFF	TGTGCCAGCAGTTCCCCCGGGACTGGCTACAATGAGCAGTTCTTC
TRBD1	few	TRBV7-2	TRBJ1-4	CASSLVGTGEGEKLFF	TGTGCCAGCAGCTTAGTTGGGACAGGGGAGGGTGAAAAACTGTTTTTT
.	.	TRBV7-2	TRBJ2-1	CASRPAGYNEQFF	TGTGCCAGCAGACCCGCGGGGTACAATGAGCAGTTCTTC
TRBD2	.	TRBV2	TRBJ2-1	CASGLAGAYNEQFF	TGTGCCAGCGGACTAGCGGGGGCCTACAATGAGCAGTTCTTC
.	few	TRBV7-2	TRBJ1-1	CASSLSLADEAFF	TGTGCCAGCAGCTTATCCCTAGCCGATGAAGCTTTCTTT
TRBD2	.	TRBV5-1	TRBJ2-5	CASNLAGAQETQYF	TGCGCCAGCAACCTAGCGGGGGCCCAAGAGACCCAGTACTTC
TRBD1	many	TRBV7-3	TRBJ2-5	CASSSRDRGVPETQYF	TGTGCCAGCAGCTCCCGGGACAGGGGAGTCCCAGAGACCCAGTACTTC
TRBD2	.	TRBV10-3	TRBJ2-1	CAISESASGSTLNEQFF	TGTGCCATCAGTGAGTCGGCTAGCGGGAGTACCTTAAATGAGCAGTTCTTC
.	once	TRBV28	TRBJ2-7	CASSYRVSDEQYF	TGTGCCAGCAGCTACAGGGTTTCGGACGAGCAGTACTTC
.	.	TRBV15	TRBJ2-1	CATSGRRGSEQFF	TGTGCCACCAGCGGTCGTCGGGGCAGTGAGCAGTTCTTC
.	.	TRBV6-2/TRBV6-3	TRBJ1-1	CASSNRFSTEAFF	TGTGCCAGCAGTAACAGGTTTAGCACTGAAGCTTTCTTT
TRBD2	.	TRBV7-8	TRBJ2-5	CASSSSRTSGQETQYF	TGTGCCAGCAGCTCTTCGCGGACTAGCGGCCAAGAGACCCAGTACTTC
TRBD1	.	TRBV6-5	TRBJ1-5	CASRKQGAHVGHF	TGTGCCAGCCGAAAGCAGGGGGCGCATGTAGGGCATTTT
TRBD1	few	TRBV7-2	TRBJ2-7	CASSFDTGGGYEQYF	TGTGCCAGCAGCTTTGATACAGGGGGCGGGTACGAGCAGTACTTC
.	.	TRBV2	TRBJ1-2	CASSERGSSGYTF	TGTGCCAGCAGTGAACGGGGATCCAGTGGCTACACCTTC